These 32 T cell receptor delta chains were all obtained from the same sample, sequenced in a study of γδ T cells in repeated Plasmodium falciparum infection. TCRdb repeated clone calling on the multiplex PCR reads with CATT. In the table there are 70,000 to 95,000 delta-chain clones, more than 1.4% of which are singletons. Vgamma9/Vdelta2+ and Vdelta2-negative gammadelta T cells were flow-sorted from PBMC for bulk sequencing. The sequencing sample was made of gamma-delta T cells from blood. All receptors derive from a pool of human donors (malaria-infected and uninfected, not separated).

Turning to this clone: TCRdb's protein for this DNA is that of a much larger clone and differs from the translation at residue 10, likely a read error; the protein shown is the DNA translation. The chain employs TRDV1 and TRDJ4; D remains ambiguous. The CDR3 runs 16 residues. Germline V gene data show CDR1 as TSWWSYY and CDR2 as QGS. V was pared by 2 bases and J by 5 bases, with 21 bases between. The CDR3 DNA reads TGTGCTCTTGGGGAAATTGGTGGGCTGAGGACCGGGCCCCTGATCTTT. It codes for CALGEIGGLRTGPLIF.

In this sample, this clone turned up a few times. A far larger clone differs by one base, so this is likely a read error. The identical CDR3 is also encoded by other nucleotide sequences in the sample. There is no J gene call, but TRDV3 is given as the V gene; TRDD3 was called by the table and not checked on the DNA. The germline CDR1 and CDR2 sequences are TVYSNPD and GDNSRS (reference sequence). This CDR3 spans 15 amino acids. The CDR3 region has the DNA TGTGCCTTTATACGTTTGAGGGACTCCACCGATAAGCTCATCTTT. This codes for CAFIRLRDSTDKLIF.

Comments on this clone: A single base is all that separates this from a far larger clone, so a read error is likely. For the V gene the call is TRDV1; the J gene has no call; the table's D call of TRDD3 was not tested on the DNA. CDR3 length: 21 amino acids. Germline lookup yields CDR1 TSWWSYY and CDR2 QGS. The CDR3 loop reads CALGERGFVFHGGRYTDKLIF. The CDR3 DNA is TGTGCTCTTGGGGAACGGGGCTTCGTATTTCATGGGGGGCGTTACACCGATAAACTCATCTTC.

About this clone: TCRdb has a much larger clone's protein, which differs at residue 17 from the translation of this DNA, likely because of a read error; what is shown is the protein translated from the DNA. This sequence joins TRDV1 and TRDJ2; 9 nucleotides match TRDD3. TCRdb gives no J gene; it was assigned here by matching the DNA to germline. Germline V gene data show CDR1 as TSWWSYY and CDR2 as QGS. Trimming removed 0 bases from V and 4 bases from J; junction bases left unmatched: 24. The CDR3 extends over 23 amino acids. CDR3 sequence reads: CALGELLSTTPYWGTKTTAQLFF. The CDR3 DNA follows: TGTGCTCTTGGGGAACTCCTATCCACCACTCCGTACTGGGGGACAAAAACGACAGCACAACTCTTCTTT.

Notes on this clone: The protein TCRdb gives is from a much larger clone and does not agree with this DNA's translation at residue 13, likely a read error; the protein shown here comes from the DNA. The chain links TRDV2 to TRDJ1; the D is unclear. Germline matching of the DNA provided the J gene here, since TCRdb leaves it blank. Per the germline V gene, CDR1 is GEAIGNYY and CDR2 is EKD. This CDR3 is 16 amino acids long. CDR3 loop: CACDPIGITLADRLIF. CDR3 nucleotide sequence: TGTGCCTGTGACCCAATTGGAATCACTTTGGCCGATAGACTCATCTTT.

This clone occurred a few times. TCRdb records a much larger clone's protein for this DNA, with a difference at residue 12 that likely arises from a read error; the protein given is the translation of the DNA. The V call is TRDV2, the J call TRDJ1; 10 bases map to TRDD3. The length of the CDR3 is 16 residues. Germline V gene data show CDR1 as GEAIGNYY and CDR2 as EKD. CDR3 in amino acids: CACDTVGDTPTEKLIF. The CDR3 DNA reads TGTGCCTGTGACACCGTGGGGGATACCCCCACCGAAAAACTCATCTTT.

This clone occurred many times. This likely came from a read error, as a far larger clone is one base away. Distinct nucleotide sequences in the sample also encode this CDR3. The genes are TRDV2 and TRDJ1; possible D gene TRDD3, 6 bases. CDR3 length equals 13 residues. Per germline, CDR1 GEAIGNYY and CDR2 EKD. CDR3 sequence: CACDTGIGDKLIF. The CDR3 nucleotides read TGTGCCTGTGACACCGGGATAGGCGATAAGCTCATCTTT.

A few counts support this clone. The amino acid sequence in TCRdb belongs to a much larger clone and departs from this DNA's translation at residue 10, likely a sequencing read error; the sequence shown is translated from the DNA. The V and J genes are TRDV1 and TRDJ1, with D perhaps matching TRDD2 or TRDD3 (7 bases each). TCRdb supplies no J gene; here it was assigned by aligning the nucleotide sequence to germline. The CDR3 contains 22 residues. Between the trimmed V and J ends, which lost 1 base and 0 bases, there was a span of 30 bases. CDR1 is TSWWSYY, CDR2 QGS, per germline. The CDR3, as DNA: TGTGCTCTTGGGGAACCTGGCCTTCCTGGGTACAGGGGGATTGCCTACACCGATAAACTCATCTTT. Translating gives CALGEPGLPGYRGIAYTDKLIF.

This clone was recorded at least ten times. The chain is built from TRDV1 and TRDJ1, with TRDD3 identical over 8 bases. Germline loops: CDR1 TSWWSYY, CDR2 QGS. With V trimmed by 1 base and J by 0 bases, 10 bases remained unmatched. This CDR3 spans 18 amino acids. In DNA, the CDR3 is TGTGCTCTTGGGGAACCCTGGGGGACCCGGCACCACACCGATAAACTCATCTTT. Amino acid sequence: CALGEPWGTRHHTDKLIF.

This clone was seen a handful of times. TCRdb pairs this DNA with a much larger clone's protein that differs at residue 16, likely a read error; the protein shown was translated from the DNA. The DNA of the CDR3 is TGTGCTCTTGGGGAACCGGGGTTCCTACGGTCTATAGACACCGATAGACTCATCTTT. This gives the protein CALGEPGFLRSIDTDRLIF. V gene TRDV1 combines with J gene TRDJ1, with 7 positions matching TRDD2. TCRdb lists no J gene, so it was determined here by aligning the DNA to germline. The germline gives CDR1 TSWWSYY, CDR2 QGS. This CDR3 has 19 residues.

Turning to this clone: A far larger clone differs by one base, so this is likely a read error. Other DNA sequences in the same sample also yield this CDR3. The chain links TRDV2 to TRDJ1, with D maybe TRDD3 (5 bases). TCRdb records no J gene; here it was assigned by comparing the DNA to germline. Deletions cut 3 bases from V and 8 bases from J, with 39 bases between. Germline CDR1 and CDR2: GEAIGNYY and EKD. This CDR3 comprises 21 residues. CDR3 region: CACDAVLDVLDSSKQGTKLIF. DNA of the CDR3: TGTGCCTGTGACGCAGTCCTCGACGTACTGGATTCGTCAAAGCAGGGGACAAAACTCATCTTT.

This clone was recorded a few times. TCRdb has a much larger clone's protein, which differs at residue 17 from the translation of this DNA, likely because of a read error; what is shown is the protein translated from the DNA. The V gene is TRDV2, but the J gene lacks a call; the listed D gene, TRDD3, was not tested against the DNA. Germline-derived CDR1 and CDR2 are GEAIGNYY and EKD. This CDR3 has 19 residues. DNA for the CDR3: TGTGCCTGTGACACTACTCGACTGGGGGATACCTGGGACACCCGACAGGTGTTTTTC. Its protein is CACDTTRLGDTWDTRQVFF.

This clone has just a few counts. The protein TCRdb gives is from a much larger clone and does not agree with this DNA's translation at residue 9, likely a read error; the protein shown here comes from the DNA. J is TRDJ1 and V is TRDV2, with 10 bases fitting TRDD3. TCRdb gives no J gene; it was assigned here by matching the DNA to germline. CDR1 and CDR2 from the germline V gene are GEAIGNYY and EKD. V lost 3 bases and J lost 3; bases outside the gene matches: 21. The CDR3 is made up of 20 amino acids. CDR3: CACDPISGRGIRELADKLIF. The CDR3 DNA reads TGTGCCTGTGACCCAATCAGCGGCAGGGGGATACGCGAATTGGCCGATAAACTCATCTTT.

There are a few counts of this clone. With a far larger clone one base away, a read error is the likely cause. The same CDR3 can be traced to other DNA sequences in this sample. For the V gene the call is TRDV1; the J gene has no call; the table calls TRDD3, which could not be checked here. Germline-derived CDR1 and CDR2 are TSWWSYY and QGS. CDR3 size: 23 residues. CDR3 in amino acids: CALGRRVVTRKLGDTPSTDKLIF. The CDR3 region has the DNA TGTGCTCTTGGGAGAAGGGTAGTTACCCGAAAACTGGGGGATACTCCCAGTACCGATAAACTCATTTTT.

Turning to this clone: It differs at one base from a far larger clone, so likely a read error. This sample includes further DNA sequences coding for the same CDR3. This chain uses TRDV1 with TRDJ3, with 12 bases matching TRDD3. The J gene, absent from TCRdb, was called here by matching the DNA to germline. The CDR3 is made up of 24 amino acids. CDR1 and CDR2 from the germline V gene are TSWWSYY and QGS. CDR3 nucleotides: TGTGCTCTTGGGGAAAGGCCCTACCTTCCAACTGGGGGATACTTCTCCTGTGACACCCGGCAGATGTTTTTC. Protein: CALGERPYLPTGGYFSCDTRQMFF.

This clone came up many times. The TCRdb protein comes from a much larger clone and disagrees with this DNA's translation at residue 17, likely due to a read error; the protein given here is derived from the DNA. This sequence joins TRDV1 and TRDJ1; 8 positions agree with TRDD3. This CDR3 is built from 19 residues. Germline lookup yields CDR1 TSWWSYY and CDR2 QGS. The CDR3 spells CALGETLQLGGLYTDKPIF. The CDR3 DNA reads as TGTGCTCTTGGGGAAACTCTCCAACTGGGGGGCCTGTACACCGATAAACCCATCTTT.

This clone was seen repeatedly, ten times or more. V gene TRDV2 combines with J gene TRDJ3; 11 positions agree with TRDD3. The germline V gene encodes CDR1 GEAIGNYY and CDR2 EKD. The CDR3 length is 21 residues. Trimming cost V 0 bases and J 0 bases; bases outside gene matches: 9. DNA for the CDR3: TGTGCCTGTGACACCGGGGAATGGGGGATACGCAGCTCCTGGGACACCCGACAGATGTTTTTC. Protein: CACDTGEWGIRSSWDTRQMFF.

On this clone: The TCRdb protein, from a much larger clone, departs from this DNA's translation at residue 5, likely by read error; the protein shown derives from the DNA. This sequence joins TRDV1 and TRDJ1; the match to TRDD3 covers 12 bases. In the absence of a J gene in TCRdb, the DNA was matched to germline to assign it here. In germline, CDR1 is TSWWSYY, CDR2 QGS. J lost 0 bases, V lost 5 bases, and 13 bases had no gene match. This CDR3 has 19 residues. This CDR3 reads CALGSVLGDTEGYTDKLIF. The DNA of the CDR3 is TGTGCTCTTGGGAGCGTACTGGGGGATACAGAGGGGTACACCGATAAACTCATCTTT.

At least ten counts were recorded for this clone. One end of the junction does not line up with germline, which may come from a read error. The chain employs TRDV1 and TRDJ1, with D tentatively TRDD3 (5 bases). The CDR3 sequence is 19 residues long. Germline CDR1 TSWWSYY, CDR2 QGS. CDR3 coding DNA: TGTGCTCCTGGGATGAGGCGGATTTTCCAAAACTCGTACACCGATAAACTCATCTTT. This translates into CAPGMRRIFQNSYTDKLIF.

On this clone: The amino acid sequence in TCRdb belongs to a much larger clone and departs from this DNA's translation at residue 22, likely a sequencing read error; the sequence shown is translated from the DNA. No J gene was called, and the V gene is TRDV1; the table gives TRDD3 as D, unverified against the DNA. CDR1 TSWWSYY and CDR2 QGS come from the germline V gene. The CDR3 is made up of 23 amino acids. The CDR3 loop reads CALGELIVSPIKSNFTGDQKLTF. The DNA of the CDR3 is TGTGCTCTTGGGGAACTAATTGTGTCACCCATAAAGTCAAATTTTACTGGGGACCAGAAACTCACCTTT.

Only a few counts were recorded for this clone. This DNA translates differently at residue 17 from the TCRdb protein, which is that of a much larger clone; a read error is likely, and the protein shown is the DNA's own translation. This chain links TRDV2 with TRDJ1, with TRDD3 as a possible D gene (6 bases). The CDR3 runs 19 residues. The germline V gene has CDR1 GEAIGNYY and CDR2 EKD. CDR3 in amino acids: CACDPLPVRIPDLTDKPIF. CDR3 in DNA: TGTGCCTGTGACCCTCTTCCAGTCCGGATACCGGATCTCACCGATAAACCCATCTTT.

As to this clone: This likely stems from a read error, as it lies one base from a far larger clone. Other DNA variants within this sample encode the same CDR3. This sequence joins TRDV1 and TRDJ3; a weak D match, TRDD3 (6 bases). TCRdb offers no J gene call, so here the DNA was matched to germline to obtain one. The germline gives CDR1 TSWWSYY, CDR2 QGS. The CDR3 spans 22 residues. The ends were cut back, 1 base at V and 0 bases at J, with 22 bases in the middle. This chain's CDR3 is CALGEPHEYWAILSWDTRQMFF. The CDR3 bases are TGTGCTCTTGGGGAACCTCACGAGTACTGGGCTATCCTCTCCTGGGACACCCGACAGATGTTTTTC.

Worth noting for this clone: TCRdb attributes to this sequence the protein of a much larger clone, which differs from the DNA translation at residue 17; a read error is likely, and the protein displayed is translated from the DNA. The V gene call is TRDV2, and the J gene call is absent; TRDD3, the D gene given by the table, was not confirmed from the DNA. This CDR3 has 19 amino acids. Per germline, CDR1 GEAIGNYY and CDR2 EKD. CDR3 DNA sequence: TGTGCCTGTGACAGACTGGGGGATACTTGCTCCTGGGACACCCGACAGGTGTTTTTC. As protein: CACDRLGDTCSWDTRQVFF.

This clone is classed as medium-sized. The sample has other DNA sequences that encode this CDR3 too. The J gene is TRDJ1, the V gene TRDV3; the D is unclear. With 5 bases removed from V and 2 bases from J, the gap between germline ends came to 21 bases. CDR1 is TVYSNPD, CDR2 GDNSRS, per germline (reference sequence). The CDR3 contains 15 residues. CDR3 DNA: TGTGCCCACTACGATGGGTGGAGGAGAACCGATAAACTCATCTTT. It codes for CAHYDGWRRTDKLIF.

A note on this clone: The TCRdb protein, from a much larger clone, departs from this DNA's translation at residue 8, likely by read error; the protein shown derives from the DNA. Here the CDR3 DNA reads TGTGCTCTTGGGGGGCACCGGGGAAGGGCTCGCCCACTAACCACCGATAAACTCATCTTT. Protein sequence: CALGGHRGRARPLTTDKLIF. V and J are TRDV1 and TRDJ1; the D gene is possibly TRDD3 (5 bases). Germline lookup yields CDR1 TSWWSYY and CDR2 QGS. Trimming took off 4 bases at V and 1 base at J, with 28 bases between the two ends. This CDR3 comprises 20 residues.

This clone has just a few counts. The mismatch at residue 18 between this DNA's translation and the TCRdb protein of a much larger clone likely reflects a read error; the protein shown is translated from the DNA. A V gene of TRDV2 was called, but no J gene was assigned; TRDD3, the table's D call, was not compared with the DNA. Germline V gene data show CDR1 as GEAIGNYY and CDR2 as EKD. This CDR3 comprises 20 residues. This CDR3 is CACDTVKGTSRISYTDKPIF. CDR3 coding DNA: TGTGCCTGTGACACCGTGAAGGGGACTTCAAGGATCTCGTACACCGATAAACCCATCTTT.

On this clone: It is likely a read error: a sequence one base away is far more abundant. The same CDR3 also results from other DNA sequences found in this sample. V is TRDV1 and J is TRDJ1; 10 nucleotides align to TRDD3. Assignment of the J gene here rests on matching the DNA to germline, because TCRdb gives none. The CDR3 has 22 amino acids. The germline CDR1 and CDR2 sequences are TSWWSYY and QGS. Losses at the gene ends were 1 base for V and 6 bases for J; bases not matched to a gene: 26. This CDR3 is CALGEPLSLPLLYWGISYKLIF. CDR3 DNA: TGTGCTCTTGGGGAACCCCTATCTCTTCCTCTCCTTTACTGGGGGATCTCGTATAAACTCATCTTT.

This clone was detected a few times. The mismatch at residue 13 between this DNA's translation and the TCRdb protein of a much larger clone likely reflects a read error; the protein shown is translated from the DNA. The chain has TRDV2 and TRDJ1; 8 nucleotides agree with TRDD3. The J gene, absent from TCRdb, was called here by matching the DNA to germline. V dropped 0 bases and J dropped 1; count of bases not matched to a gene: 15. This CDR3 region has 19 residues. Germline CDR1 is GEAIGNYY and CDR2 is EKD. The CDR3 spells CACDTLGGDTEGITDKLIF. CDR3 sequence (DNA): TGTGCCTGTGACACCCTCGGTGGGGATACCGAGGGGATCACCGATAAACTCATCTTT.

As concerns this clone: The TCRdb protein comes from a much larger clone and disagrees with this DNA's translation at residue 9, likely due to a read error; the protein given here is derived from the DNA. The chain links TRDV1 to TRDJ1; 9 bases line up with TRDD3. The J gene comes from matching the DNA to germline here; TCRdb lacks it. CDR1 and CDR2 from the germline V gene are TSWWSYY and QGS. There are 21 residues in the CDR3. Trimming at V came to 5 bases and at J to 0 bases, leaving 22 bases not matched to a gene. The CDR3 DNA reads TGTGCTCTTGGGCCCTTCAGGCCCCGGGGGATACCCGCACGGTACACCGATAAACTCATCTTT. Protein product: CALGPFRPRGIPARYTDKLIF.

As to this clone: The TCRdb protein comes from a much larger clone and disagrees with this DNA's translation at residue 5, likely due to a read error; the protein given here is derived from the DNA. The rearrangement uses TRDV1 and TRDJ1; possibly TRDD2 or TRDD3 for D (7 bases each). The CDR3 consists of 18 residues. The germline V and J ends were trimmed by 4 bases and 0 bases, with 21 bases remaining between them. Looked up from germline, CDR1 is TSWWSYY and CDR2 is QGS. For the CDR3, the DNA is TGTGCTCTTGGGGCCATTTCCTACCTGGGGGTTAACACCGATAAACTCATCTTT. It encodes CALGAISYLGVNTDKLIF.

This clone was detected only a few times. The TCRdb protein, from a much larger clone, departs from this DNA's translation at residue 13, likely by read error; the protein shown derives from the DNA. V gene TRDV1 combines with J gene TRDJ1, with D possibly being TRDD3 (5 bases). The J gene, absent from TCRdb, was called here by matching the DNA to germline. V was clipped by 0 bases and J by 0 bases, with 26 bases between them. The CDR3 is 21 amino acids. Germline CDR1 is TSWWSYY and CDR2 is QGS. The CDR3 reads CALGELLPRHLRVGYTDKLIF. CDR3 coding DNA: TGTGCTCTTGGGGAACTCCTGCCCCGTCACCTCAGGGTGGGATACACCGATAAACTCATCTTT.

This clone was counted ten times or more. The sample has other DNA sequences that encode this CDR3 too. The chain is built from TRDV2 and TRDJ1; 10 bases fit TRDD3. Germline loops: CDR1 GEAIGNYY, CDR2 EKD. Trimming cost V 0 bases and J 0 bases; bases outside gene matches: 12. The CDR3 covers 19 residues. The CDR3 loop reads CACDTERTGGCPYTDKLIF. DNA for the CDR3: TGTGCCTGTGACACCGAACGTACTGGGGGATGCCCGTACACCGATAAACTCATCTTT.